This entry lists 32 T cell receptor beta chains sequenced from one sample in a study of human T cells and chemical hapten exposure (dated by TCRdb to the early 2020s). The time point label, read with the paper, signifies: pre-sensitization, week 0. The meaning of the sample's treatment or condition label: therapeutic diphenylcyclopropenone sensitization with weekly scalp DPC. The protocol used for the library was RACE. Sequencing took place on a NextSeq 500. TCRdb ran its own pipeline on the public reads, namely fastp trimming at Q25 and MiXCR clone calling, and kept in-frame beta chains. Rows matching on CDR3 protein sequence are summarized as one entry with the most common DNA and genes. The sample table records about 380,000 distinct CDR3 sequences; roughly 5.3% of these occur just once. The ten most abundant clones make up 2% to 3% of the sample. Sequencing used whole blood, obtained in connection with sensitization to the hapten diphenylcyclopropenone (DPC). Source of these receptors: a woman aged 45-65 years with alopecia areata. Some clones in this sample may be carry-over from other donors' samples.

This clonotype appeared many times. The chain has TRBV7-2 and TRBJ2-1, with 8 bases lining up with TRBD2. The CDR3 runs to 13 residues. The V and J ends lost 6 bases and 6 bases, in that order; junction bases with no gene match: 4. Germline loops: CDR1 SGHTA, CDR2 FQGNSA. The CDR3 sequence is CASRGAGANEQFF. CDR3 nucleotide sequence: TGTGCCAGCAGGGGAGCGGGAGCCAATGAGCAGTTCTTC.

This chain uses TRBV4-2 with TRBJ1-6; TRBD1 aligns across 7 bases. The CDR3 is 17 residues long. V was pared by 0 bases and J by 5 bases, with 7 bases of the junction left unmatched. Germline V CDR1 and CDR2: LGHNA, YNFKEQ. The CDR3 sequence is CASSQDLGQLHNSPLHF. The CDR3 DNA follows: TGTGCCAGCAGCCAAGATTTGGGACAGCTACATAATTCACCCCTCCACTTT.

This clonotype was seen more than once but under ten times. This chain uses TRBV30 with TRBJ2-1; D tentatively reads TRBD1 or TRBD2 (6 bases each). The CDR3 spans 13 residues. Germline assignment: CDR1 GTSNPN and CDR2 SVGIG (reference sequence). V lost 4 bases and J 2 bases, leaving 9 bases between the germline ends. The CDR3 sequence is CAWKGGTYNEQFF. CDR3 DNA: TGTGCCTGGAAGGGGGGCACCTACAATGAGCAGTTCTTC.

To note about this clonotype: This could be a read error, since a much larger clone is one nucleotide away. The chain uses TRBV27 and TRBJ2-3; 14 positions match TRBD2. This CDR3 region has 14 residues. The V gene's germline CDR1 is MNHEY and CDR2 SMNVEV (reference sequence). The CDR3 nucleotides are TGTGCCAGCAGGGGGACTAGCGGGGGAGATACGCGGTATTTT. As protein: CASRGTSGGDTRYF.

This clonotype was counted at least ten times. The chain joins TRBV6-1 to TRBJ1-6, with D possibly TRBD1 on 5 matching bases. The CDR3 runs to 13 residues. V lost 7 bases and J lost 6, with 10 bases in between. Germline V gene lookup returns CDR1 MNHNS and CDR2 SASEGT. This CDR3 is CASTTVPNSPLHF. The DNA of the CDR3 is TGTGCCAGCACGACAGTTCCTAATTCACCCCTCCACTTT.

The chain combines TRBV12-3 or TRBV12-4 with TRBJ2-2; tentative D call: TRBD2 (6 bases). Between the trimmed V and J ends, which lost 8 bases and 2 bases, there was a span of 15 bases. The CDR3 length is 15 residues. In DNA form, the CDR3 reads TGTGCCAGCCGTCCGGGACTGGGAAACACCGGGGAGCTGTTTTTT. This gives the protein CASRPGLGNTGELFF.

The chain joins TRBV3-1 to TRBJ1-1, with D uncertain. This CDR3 spans 14 amino acids. Per germline, CDR1 LGHDT and CDR2 YNNKEL (reference sequence). V lost 2 bases to trimming and J lost 5 bases, with 12 bases between them. The CDR3 nucleotides are TGTGCCAGCAGCCAATTAGGGCTTGGTACTGAAGCTTTCTTT. Protein sequence: CASSQLGLGTEAFF.

This clonotype was detected ten times or more. The V and J genes are TRBV4-3 and TRBJ1-2; D perhaps matches TRBD1 (6 bases). Germline CDR1 and CDR2: LGHNA and YSLEER. The CDR3 has 16 amino acids. V was trimmed by 0 bases and J by 8 bases, leaving 19 bases between them. Written as DNA, the CDR3 is TGCGCCAGCAGCCAAGATTCAGGGGTTTCTATGCTAGGCTACACCTTC. It encodes CASSQDSGVSMLGYTF.

In its sample, this clonotype was seen many times. The chain carries TRBV30 and TRBJ2-6, with D hard to call. V lost 7 bases and J 0 bases, leaving 16 bases between the germline ends. The length of the CDR3 is 16 residues. Per germline, CDR1 GTSNPN and CDR2 SVGIG (reference sequence). CDR3 sequence: CASNVVLSSGANVLTF. CDR3 coding DNA: TGTGCCTCAAACGTGGTCTTATCCTCTGGGGCCAACGTCCTGACTTTC.

In its sample, this clonotype was seen a few times. The chain has TRBV29-1 and TRBJ2-7, with 7 positions matching TRBD1. The J segment lost 3 bases and the V segment lost 1 base, leaving 3 bases of the junction unmatched. This CDR3 spans 13 amino acids. Per the germline V gene, CDR1 is SQVTM and CDR2 is ANQGSEA. For the CDR3, the DNA is TGCAGCGTTGAAGGGACAGGCAACTACGAGCAGTACTTC. It encodes CSVEGTGNYEQYF.

In its sample, this clonotype was seen a few times. This rearrangement joins TRBV9 to TRBJ1-1; D gene unclear. V was cut by 0 bases and J by 4 bases, with 10 bases left in between. The CDR3 extends over 14 amino acids. Germline CDR1 and CDR2: SGDLS and YYNGEE. CDR3 in amino acids: CASSVESAATEAFF. CDR3 DNA: TGTGCCAGCAGCGTAGAAAGCGCGGCCACTGAAGCTTTCTTT.

This chain joins TRBV11-2 and TRBJ1-6; perhaps TRBD1 as D (5 bases). Germline-derived CDR1 and CDR2 are SGHAT and FQNNGV. The CDR3 covers 14 residues. V was pared by 5 bases and J by 9 bases, with 14 bases between. CDR3 sequence: CASSPGGVGSPLHF. CDR3 nucleotide sequence: TGTGCCAGCAGCCCCGGGGGTGTGGGTTCACCCCTCCACTTT.

The chain carries TRBV12-3 or TRBV12-4 and TRBJ1-5; perhaps TRBD1 as D (6 bases). Trimming took off 4 bases at V and 5 bases at J, with 12 bases between the two ends. The CDR3 is 14 residues long. The CDR3 here is CASSSEGEDQPQHF. For the CDR3, the DNA is TGTGCCAGCAGTTCCGAGGGGGAGGATCAGCCCCAGCATTTT.

The rearrangement joins TRBV6-1 to TRBJ1-5, with 9 nucleotides matching TRBD1. The CDR3 contains 14 residues. Germline V gene lookup returns CDR1 MNHNS and CDR2 SASEGT. Trimming took 2 bases from V and 6 from J; bases not matched to a gene: 2. The CDR3 DNA sequence: TGTGCCAGCAGTGAACGGGACAGGGCTCAGCCCCAGCATTTT. It specifies CASSERDRAQPQHF.

This clonotype was seen a handful of times. The CDR3 sequence: CASSYREINEKLFF. As DNA, the CDR3 is TGTGCCAGCAGTTACCGGGAGATTAATGAAAAACTGTTTTTT. The chain combines TRBV6-6 with TRBJ1-4, with D hard to call. Germline CDR1 and CDR2: MNHNY and SVGAGI (reference sequence). V lost 2 bases and J 4 bases, leaving 8 bases between the germline ends. This CDR3 is built from 14 residues.

At least ten counts were recorded for this clonotype. The rearrangement joins TRBV7-3 to TRBJ1-6, with D maybe TRBD1 (6 bases). In germline, CDR1 is SGHTA, CDR2 FQGTGA. CDR3 length equals 17 residues. V was shortened by 1 base and J by 7 bases, with 17 bases between the two germline ends. The DNA of the CDR3 is TGTGCCAGCAGCTTAAACGCAGGGGAAATATCGAATTCACCCCTCCACTTT. Amino acid sequence: CASSLNAGEISNSPLHF.

The chain has TRBV7-9 and TRBJ2-3, with D possibly being TRBD2 (5 bases). Between the trimmed V and J ends, which lost 1 base and 3 bases, there was a span of 14 bases. The CDR3 has 16 amino acids. Germline CDR1 is SEHNR and CDR2 is FQNEAQ (reference sequence). The CDR3 nucleotides read TGTGCCAGCAGCTTAGTGAGCGGACCGGCGACAGATACGCAGTATTTT. Translating gives CASSLVSGPATDTQYF.

Concerning this clonotype: A read error may explain this, as a much larger clone is one base away. CDR3 protein: CSVQGTGRADTQYF. The CDR3 DNA reads as TGCAGCGTTCAAGGGACGGGTAGAGCAGATACGCAGTATTTT. V is TRBV29-1 and J is TRBJ2-3; the D gene could be TRBD1 or TRBD2 (5 bases each). With 5 bases removed from V and 4 bases from J, the gap between germline ends came to 16 bases. The CDR3 consists of 14 residues. Germline CDR1 SQVTM, CDR2 ANQGSEA.

This clonotype has more than one count but fewer than ten. The V gene is TRBV24-1, the J gene TRBJ2-2; possible D gene TRBD2, 6 bases. The CDR3 length is 14 residues. Looked up from germline, CDR1 is KGHDR and CDR2 is SFDVKD. Trimming removed 6 bases at V and 2 bases at J, with 9 bases between. CDR3 residues: CATSRRANTGELFF. CDR3 in DNA: TGTGCCACCAGTAGGAGGGCCAACACCGGGGAGCTGTTTTTT.

This clonotype was detected only a few times. The V and J genes are TRBV6-1 and TRBJ1-1; 7 bases align to TRBD1. The CDR3 is 14 amino acids. V was pared by 3 bases and J by 1 base, with 2 bases of the junction left unmatched. The germline gives CDR1 MNHNS, CDR2 SASEGT. The CDR3 DNA follows: TGTGCCAGCAGTGAGAACAGGGGGAACACTGAAGCTTTCTTT. This gives the protein CASSENRGNTEAFF.

The chain uses TRBV27 and TRBJ2-3; 14 bases are a match to TRBD2. V trimming: 6 bases; J trimming: 6 bases; junction bases outside the gene matches: 8. The CDR3 sequence is 16 residues long. The germline CDR1 and CDR2 sequences are MNHEY and SMNVEV (reference sequence). CDR3 nucleotides: TGTGCCAGCAGAACCCGACTAGCGGGAGGGGAGGATACGCAGTATTTT. Protein sequence: CASRTRLAGGEDTQYF.

This clonotype appeared many times. The chain uses TRBV6-6 and TRBJ2-1, with D perhaps matching TRBD1 or TRBD2 (7 bases each). Germline-derived CDR1 and CDR2 are MNHNY and SVGAGI (reference sequence). The ends were cut back, 8 bases at V and 0 bases at J, with 11 bases in the middle. The CDR3 contains 14 residues. The CDR3 sequence is CASGEGASYNEQFF. The CDR3 DNA is TGTGCCAGCGGGGAGGGGGCCTCCTACAATGAGCAGTTCTTC.

In its sample, this clonotype was seen a few times. The V call is TRBV3-1, the J call TRBJ1-4; unclear D gene. The germline V and J ends were trimmed by 1 base and 12 bases, with 18 bases remaining between them. Looked up from germline, CDR1 is LGHDT and CDR2 is YNNKEL (reference sequence). This CDR3 is 15 amino acids long. For the CDR3, the DNA is TGTGCCAGCAGCCAAGGAGGGAGTTTACCGCGCGAACTGTTTTTT. Encoded protein: CASSQGGSLPRELFF.

The chain employs TRBV12-3 or TRBV12-4 and TRBJ1-2, with D possibly being TRBD1 (5 bases). The germline V and J ends were trimmed by 2 bases and 6 bases, with 10 bases remaining between them. The CDR3 covers 13 residues. For the CDR3, the DNA is TGTGCCAGCAGTTTAAAGCAGGGTAATGGCTACACCTTC. Encoded protein: CASSLKQGNGYTF.

This chain connects TRBV7-9 to TRBJ1-4; D not resolved. The germline V and J ends were trimmed by 6 bases and 2 bases, with 10 bases remaining between them. This CDR3 is 14 amino acids long. CDR1 and CDR2 (germline): SEHNR, FQNEAQ (reference sequence). The CDR3 nucleotides are TGTGCCAGCAGTCAACCCCAGACTAATGAAAAACTGTTTTTT. Amino acid sequence: CASSQPQTNEKLFF.

A few counts support this clonotype. This chain connects TRBV20-1 to TRBJ1-5; 10 bases are a match to TRBD1. V lost 2 bases and J lost 3; bases outside the gene matches: 4. The CDR3 spans 15 residues. From germline, CDR1 is DFQATT and CDR2 SNEGSKA (reference sequence). The CDR3 DNA sequence: TGCAGTGCTAGAAGACAGGGGGCCAACAATCAGCCCCAGCATTTT. Translated: CSARRQGANNQPQHF.

This clonotype came up many times. The gene calls are TRBV5-5 and TRBJ1-2; D remains unclear. This CDR3 is built from 14 residues. Per the germline V gene, CDR1 is SGHKS and CDR2 is YYEKEE (reference sequence). The V and J ends lost 0 bases and 0 bases respectively, with 6 bases between them. The DNA of the CDR3 is TGTGCCAGCAGCTTGGAGCACGCTAACTATGGCTACACCTTC. This encodes CASSLEHANYGYTF.

V is TRBV15 and J is TRBJ2-3; perhaps D is TRBD1 or TRBD2 (5 bases each). Germline values: CDR1 LNHNV, CDR2 YYDKDF (reference sequence). The length of the CDR3 is 16 residues. V was trimmed by 0 bases and J by 1 base, leaving 11 bases between them. The CDR3 loop is CATSRDGAVGTDTQYF. CDR3 DNA: TGTGCCACCAGCAGAGACGGGGCGGTGGGCACAGATACGCAGTATTTT. Complete variable domain (other parts from reference TRBV15 and TRBJ2-3): DAMVIQNPRYQVTQFGKPVTLSCSQTLNHNVMYWYQQKSSQAPKLLFHYYDKDFNNEADTPDNFQSRRPNTSFCFLDIRSPGLGDTAMYLCATSRDGAVGTDTQYFGPGTRLTVL.

The sample holds a few counts of this clonotype. The V call is TRBV5-3, the J call TRBJ1-1; no definite D call. TRBV5-3 is filed as an ORF, its function uncertain. With 4 bases removed from V and 2 bases from J, the gap between germline ends came to 12 bases. The CDR3 contains 14 residues. CDR3: CARSPGKPNTEAFF. In DNA, the CDR3 is TGTGCCAGAAGCCCCGGGAAGCCCAACACTGAAGCTTTCTTT.

Of note for this clonotype: A clone one base away is much larger, so this may be a read error. The CDR3 bases are TGCGCCAGCAGCCAGACGGGAGACTACGAGCTGTACTTC. This translates into CASSQTGDYELYF. The chain joins TRBV4-3 to TRBJ2-7; tentatively, D is TRBD2 (6 bases). Germline V gives CDR1 LGHNA, CDR2 YSLEER. The CDR3 loop spans 13 amino acids.

At least ten counts were recorded for this clonotype. The rearrangement links TRBV6-5 to TRBJ2-3; 7 positions match TRBD2. The trim removed 2 bases at V and 1 base at J, leaving 0 bases unmatched. Looked up from germline, CDR1 is MNHEY and CDR2 is SVGAGI. The CDR3 runs 14 residues. CDR3 in DNA: TGTGCCAGCAGTTACCGGGGGGGCACAGATACGCAGTATTTT. Translated, it gives CASSYRGGTDTQYF.

This clonotype was counted between two and nine times. The CDR3 is CASSTRTDGYTF. CDR3 coding DNA: TGTGCCAGCAGCACCCGAACCGATGGCTACACCTTC. This rearrangement joins TRBV9 to TRBJ1-2; D is undetermined. The CDR3 spans 12 residues. The germline CDR1 and CDR2 sequences are SGDLS and YYNGEE. Trimming pared 4 bases from V and 6 bases from J, leaving 10 bases between.